Sequencing of this TCR beta chain was carried out in a study of blood T cells in healthy people across ages. A second PCR of roughly 7 to 11 cycles used a sample-barcoded 5' primer and a J-beta primer mix. TCRdb analysed the 5' RACE reads with MiXCR anew, one entry per CDR3 protein. The sample includes fewer than 1,000,000 distinct CDR3 sequences, 40% to 50% seen only once; the top ten take approximately 20%. V was shortened by 2 bases and J by 5 bases, with 13 bases between the two germline ends. CDR3 length: 15 residues. From germline, CDR1 is ENHRY and CDR2 SYGVKD. This clonotype has just a few counts.

The TCR was taken from a man in his 60s in good health. The chain combines TRBV10-3 with TRBJ2-1, with D maybe TRBD2 (5 bases). The specimen was blood. Here the CDR3 DNA reads TGTGCCATCAGTGAGAGGACTGGGAGAAACAATGAGCAGTTCTTC. This codes for CAISERTGRNNEQFF.